This T cell receptor (beta chain) stems from a study of shared clonotypes between healthy human individuals (dated by TCRdb to 2018 to 2020). About the full investigation: The cohort comprised a couple of women and a few men aged 18 to 49 years. For each donor, CD4 naive and CD4 memory were each run on three plates, CD8 naive on two plates, and CD8 memory on one plate. The study deeply sequenced blood TCR repertoires of about 5 healthy adults to estimate repertoire size and the extent of clonotype sharing between individuals. Leukapheresis yielded between about 0.94 and 8.9 billion PBMCs per donor. Different laboratories and diverse techniques were used to prepare libraries and sequence TCR repertoires, to increase sequencing depth and limit assay-specific biases. The study at large found these results: Sampling was restricted to blood, and TCR repertoires in tissue are likely to differ from TCR repertoires in blood. The small number of donors limited the genetic and exposure-history diversity represented. Incomplete sequencing was indicated by rarefaction of sorted-subset datasets, despite the large sequencing depth. Naive subsets generally had larger estimated clonotype richness than memory subsets. Pairwise subsampling led to the expectation that sequencing depth would affect the degree of clonotype sharing among donors. Compared with non-shared clonotypes, clonotypes shared by all four sorted-subset donors had higher generation probabilities. Approximately 5% of naive CD4, 3.5% of naive CD8, roughly 2.4% of memory CD4, and more than 0.35% of memory CD8 clonotypes were shared across several donors.

Using the deep immunoSEQ assay, multiplex PCR amplified TCR CDR3 regions from genomic DNA. Extracted genomic DNA from each cell subset was distributed evenly across all wells of several immunoSEQ 96-well plates, and each plate was treated as a replicate. Each replicate PCR for sorted subsets received approximately 220 ng genomic DNA, equal to roughly 30,000 T cell genomes. The purified libraries were quantified using a Qubit 3.0 fluorometer, sized with a Bioanalyzer 2100, and then quantified again using the KAPA Library Quantification kit. Each immunoSEQ 96-well plate was sequenced on its own single-read 150-cycle Illumina NextSeq 550 flow cell. In the source study's methods: Because only junctional sequences without quality scores were contained in the immunoSEQ output, filtering matching that applied to full-length reads could not be performed. To assign V/J genes and CDR3, sequences were annotated using PyIR, a Python wrapper for IgBLAST v1.9, with IMGT germline references. Any read was removed if the V/J assignment was weak (E-value above 1e-6), the CDR3 was missing, or the read contained stop codons, out-of-frame junctions, or ambiguous translated residues. V3J clonotypes were defined by identical inferred V gene, J gene, and CDR3 amino acid sequence. Percentage overlap between repertoires was computed as shared unique clonotypes divided by the size of the smaller repertoire. Richness of each repertoire was evaluated using RTK rarefaction, the Chao1 estimator, and Recon v2.1 estimates of unobserved clonotypes. Generation probabilities for all TCRbeta clonotypes obtained by the gDNA method from a few donors were computed using OLGA. Entries here come from immuneACCESS through TCRdb and include only in-frame sequences with V and J called. Some clones fail to appear in such tables; in the studies checked, an unresolved V gene covers under half of the shortfall, and the cause of the remainder is unknown. That table furnishes V, J and clone size, whereas the DNA furnished D and trimming. The sample includes more than 550,000 clones, with about 90% observed a single time. Jointly, the top ten make up 24% of the sample.

V lost 6 bases and J lost 1 base; the stretch between them is 12 bases long. CDR3 length: 13 amino acids, cysteine to phenylalanine. CDR3 DNA only is kept here, 39 bases in frame from base 1. CDR1 and CDR2, per the germline V gene, are SQVTM and ANQGSEA. For the CD8 naive samples, CD45RO-negative cells were positively selected for CCR7, yielding a CD45RA+CCR7+ population from which TemRA cells were excluded. The donors were healthy, HIV-negative adults who had no recently reported acute infections or vaccinations. All donors were Caucasian adults living in Nashville, Tennessee, USA. After blood collection by leukapheresis, PBMCs were isolated using Ficoll-Histopaque density gradient centrifugation and then cryopreserved in the vapor phase of liquid nitrogen. Analytical flow cytometry was used to check the purity and quantity of each magnetically sorted T cell population. Genomic DNA was isolated from every sorted fraction and measured by UV absorbance on a Nanodrop 2000c.

Turning to this clone: No antigen is known for it. No base-level quality is on record; no much larger clone is a single base apart.

Material: naive CD8+ T cells sorted from blood. In the paper's terms, the cell subset or site label means: CD45RA+CCR7+. The rearrangement joined TRBV29-1 to TRBJ1-1; D gene: possibly TRBD1, on 5 matching bases. This receptor was taken from a man under 40 in good health. The sequenced DNA: TGCAGCGTCCTGACAGAATCGAACACTGAAGCTTTCTTT. This encodes CSVLTESNTEAFF.